This T cell receptor (beta chain) was captured by sequencing in a study of blood T cell repertoires in COVID-19. Study in general: The origin of the acute and convalescent COVID-19 samples was the United States, Italy and Spain. Sources were T cells, B-cell-depleted T cells, or PBMCs; the material itself was cDNA or gDNA.

The CDR3 sequence is 15 residues long. Original processing notes: By means of reference gene primer amplification, nucleated cell counts were estimated. Using immunoSEQ multiplex PCR, the repertoire was profiled, and TCRdb retains in-frame clones only, with some absent. V and J calls and clone size follow that table, whereas D and trimming were derived from the DNA. Among 20,000 to 30,000 clones, about 77% were seen once, and the ten largest hold about 16%. J is TRBJ2-3 and V is TRBV12-2; whether TRBD2, the table's D call, matches the DNA was not checked. TRBV12-2 is noted as a pseudogene. The receptor's source is an elderly man with active or convalescent COVID-19. The sequencing sample was made of peripheral blood. The CDR3 sequence: CASRLELVITDTQYF. Written as DNA, the CDR3 is TGTGCAAGTCGCTTAGAACTAGTGATCACAGATACGCAGTATTTT.